Reported below is one T cell receptor (beta chain). There is no known antigen for this receptor. Base qualities are not recorded, but no much larger clone differs from it by a single base. All donors were healthy Caucasians. Three pairs of female monozygotic twins, all aged about 18 to 29 years, were included in the twin cohort. Positive isolation kits from Invitrogen were used to isolate CD4+ and CD8+ T cell populations. These data come from a study of identical twins (dated by TCRdb to the mid-2010s). Study-level background: The study deep-sequenced TCR alpha and beta repertoires from monozygotic twins, unrelated adults of various ages and cord blood to test whether fetal clonotypes persist. To rule out contamination, replicate twin experiments were performed at different times with different library preparation protocols.

Summary of the overall study and its limitations: Abundant cord blood beta clonotypes had fewer insertions, young adult naive repertoires showed a similar but weaker trend, and memory repertoires showed no such trend. Out-of-frame TCR alpha sharing in monozygotic twins was systematically underestimated by recombination models, whereas sharing between unrelated individuals was in agreement with the recombination models. Because the same donors could not be followed over many years, the conclusions relied on cross-sectional statistical analysis. Compared with coincidental sharing between unrelated individuals, out-of-frame TCR alpha sequences shared between twins had an excess of sequences with low generation probability. Zero-insertion analyses could be partly confounded by invariant T cells such as MAIT and iNKT, though diverse VJ usage argued against such confounding for most clonotypes. A weaker excess of twin sharing was found in beta out-of-frame sequences because the signal-to-noise ratio was lowered by fewer shared sequences.

Trimming takes 6 bases from V and 8 bases from J, and the germline ends sit 17 bases apart. The CDR3 runs 14 amino acids, cysteine and phenylalanine included. Just the 42-base CDR3 DNA is kept, in frame starting at base 1. CDR1 and CDR2 are read off the germline V gene (reference sequence) as LNHNV and YYDKDF. Libraries came from 5' RACE. Sequenced on an Illumina HiSeq 2000. A universal primer binding site was added through template switching, and the final cDNA carried a unique molecular identifier so that TCR cDNA molecules could be counted accurately. First-strand cDNA for TCR alpha and beta chains was synthesized from specific primers in the conserved constant-segment region. To control for contamination, each cDNA library was double barcoded with a SMART-Mk sample barcode plus Illumina barcodes. Two successive PCR steps introduced TruSeq adapter sequences along with Illumina sample barcodes. Sequencing of the TCR alpha and beta cDNA libraries was done on the Illumina HiSeq platform using custom primers. In the original analysis: Unique molecular identifiers were extracted from raw reads with MiGEC, and CDR3 positions were determined with MiXCR. For each individual, recombination models were inferred using an EM algorithm with the repgenHMM and IGoR tools. The analysis of shared clonotypes was done with the tcR package in R, with sharing normalized by the product of cloneset sizes. To study raw recombination without the effects of thymic and clonal selection, out-of-frame nonproductive sequences were analyzed. TCRdb itself trimmed the public reads at Q25 with fastp, ran MiXCR and retained productive beta chains. Merged by CDR3 protein, the rows form single entries marked with the most common genes and DNA. What appears here as the V and J calls and clone size reflects TCRdb's work, not the paper's. Counted in this sample were 430,000 or so distinct CDR3 sequences; 24% of them appeared once. 2.9% of the sample goes to the ten largest clones.

The sample was also linked to a second study, of T cells expressing NK-cell markers. As noted in the second study: Fewer than ten donors provided sorted CD3+CD56+NKG2C+, CD3+CD56+NKG2C- and CD3+CD56-NKG2C+ T-cell subsets, whose TCR beta-chain repertoires were profiled. Among the eight sequenced donors, seven were HCMV-seropositive and one was HCMV-seronegative. To restrict sorting to alphabetaTCR-expressing T cells, an anti-gammadeltaTCR antibody was added in several experiments. In a handful of donors, the dominant CD3+CD56+NKG2C+ clonotypes ranked among the top 10 CD8+ clonotypes, making up roughly 1.0-7.0% of CD8+ T cells. Those dominant clonotypes were again the most abundant among CD3+CD56-NKG2C+ cells in a handful of donors, at roughly 25-65%. It remained unclear whether the expanded NKG2C-expressing T cell clones were specific for HCMV antigens. The eight sequenced donors were randomly selected healthy volunteers, three men and five women. HCMV-specific IgG was detected in serum with a commercial ELISA kit to determine HCMV serostatus. MIGEC was used to demultiplex reads and group the reads by UMI, and MiTCR was used to assemble and quantify clonotypes. Only TCR cDNA sequences supported by at least two reads were kept to exclude erroneous sequences. The tcR package was used for downstream repertoire analysis, and clonotypes were matched between fractions using CDR3 nucleotide sequence together with V segment. VDJmatch was used to annotate antigen specificity against VDJdb, with one amino acid substitution in CDR3 permitted.

Sequencing was done on a sample of CD4+ T cells sorted from blood. Here the chain combines TRBV15 and TRBJ2-1; the D gene is possibly TRBD1, with 5 bases matching. The sequence was obtained from a woman aged 18 to 35 in good health. The DNA is TGTGCCACCAGGCCGAAAGGGGCGACCCATGAGCAGTTCTTC. Translated, this gives CATRPKGATHEQFF.